These 10 T cell receptor beta chains were all obtained from the same sample, sequenced in a study of blood T cells in healthy people across ages. Primed by a sample-barcoded 5' primer and a J-beta primer mix, a second PCR proceeded for roughly 6 to 12 cycles. MiXCR, applied by TCRdb to the 5' RACE reads, yields one record per CDR3 protein. This sample carries 700,000 or so distinct CDR3 sequences, roughly 20% of them seen once, and the ten largest clones take approximately 20%. Sequenced material: blood. All receptors come from a man in his sixties or seventies in good health.

This rearrangement joins TRBV9 to TRBJ2-1; 7 bases are a match to TRBD2. The CDR3 totals 16 residues. J gave up 3 bases and V 2 bases, and 8 bases lay outside the gene matches. Germline lookup yields CDR1 SGDLS and CDR2 YYNGEE. The CDR3 protein is CASSVGGRGNYNEQFF. The CDR3 DNA reads as TGTGCCAGCAGCGTGGGAGGGCGGGGAAACTACAATGAGCAGTTCTTC.

V is TRBV6-5 and J is TRBJ2-1, with 7 bases matching TRBD1. Germline trimming cut 4 bases from V and 2 bases from J; bases unmatched to any gene: 11. The CDR3 loop spans 17 amino acids. CDR1 and CDR2 (germline): MNHEY, SVGAGI. The CDR3, as DNA: TGTGCCAGCAGTTCCCCGTATCCAGGGGGAACCTACAATGAGCAGTTCTTC. Its protein product is CASSSPYPGGTYNEQFF.

The J gene is TRBJ2-7, the V gene TRBV20-1; tentatively, D is TRBD2 (5 bases). Germline V CDR1 and CDR2: DFQATT, SNEGSKA (reference sequence). The CDR3 spans 13 residues. V lost 4 bases, J lost 5 bases, and 15 bases lay in between. CDR3 in DNA: TGCAGTGCTACGAACACTAGACACCACGAGCAGTACTTC. Encoded protein: CSATNTRHHEQYF.

This clonotype was picked up many times. The chain joins TRBV18 to TRBJ2-5; TRBD2 agrees at 9 bases. Germline V CDR1 and CDR2: KGHSH, LQKENI. The junction had 1 base not matched to a gene; V was cut back by 6 bases and J by 2 bases. This CDR3 is 13 amino acids long. The CDR3 DNA reads as TGTGCCAGCTCGACTAGCGGTCAAGAGACCCAGTACTTC. This codes for CASSTSGQETQYF.

The chain employs TRBV30 and TRBJ1-2; 7 nucleotides align to TRBD1. CDR1 and CDR2 from the germline V gene are GTSNPN and SVGIG (reference sequence). The CDR3 extends over 11 amino acids. After removal of 5 bases from V and 8 bases from J, the junction contained 5 bases not matched to a gene. DNA of the CDR3: TGTGCCTGGGTTACAGGGGTAGGCTACACCTTC. Protein sequence: CAWVTGVGYTF. Full variable domain (remainder filled in from reference TRBV30 and TRBJ1-2): SQTIHQWPATLVQPVGSPLSLECTVEGTSNPNLYWYRQAAGRGLQLLFYSVGIGQISSEVPQNLSASRPQDRQFILSSKKLLLSDSGFYLCAWVTGVGYTFGSGTRLTVV.

V is TRBV4-2 and J is TRBJ1-4; D may be TRBD1 (5 bases). The CDR3 length is 18 residues. The germline V and J ends were trimmed by 1 base and 8 bases, with 23 bases remaining between them. Germline loops: CDR1 LGHNA, CDR2 YNFKEQ. The CDR3, as DNA: TGTGCCAGCAGCCAAGGAGCAGATGGCAGGGCCCTTGGGGAAAAACTGTTTTTT. Protein sequence: CASSQGADGRALGEKLFF.

This clonotype was detected a few times. The rearrangement uses TRBV27 and TRBJ2-3; unclear D gene. The CDR3 consists of 15 residues. Germline CDR1 reads MNHEY; CDR2 reads SMNVEV (reference sequence). Trimming took off 2 bases at V and 5 bases at J, with 14 bases between the two ends. In nucleotides, the CDR3 is TGTGCCAGCAGTTTAAGGGTAGCCGAGTTAGATACGCAGTATTTT. Its translation: CASSLRVAELDTQYF.

The genes are TRBV19 and TRBJ1-2; D uncertain. With 9 bases removed from V and 4 bases from J, the gap between germline ends came to 9 bases. The CDR3 covers 11 residues. Germline-derived CDR1 and CDR2 are LNHDA and SQIVND (reference sequence). Here the CDR3 reads CASADFYGYTF. CDR3 bases: TGTGCCAGCGCCGACTTCTATGGCTACACCTTC.

This clonotype was observed a handful of times. This chain links TRBV7-8 with TRBJ1-1; the D is unclear. This CDR3 has 11 residues. Trimming shortened V by 0 bases and J by 8 bases, and 4 bases separated the two germline ends. The V gene's germline CDR1 is SGHVS and CDR2 FQNEAQ. CDR3 residues: CASSLAEEAFF. CDR3 coding DNA: TGTGCCAGCAGCTTAGCAGAGGAAGCTTTCTTT.

V is TRBV4-3 and J is TRBJ1-2, with D hard to call. V lost 0 bases and J lost 4, with 9 bases in between. Germline-derived CDR1 and CDR2 are LGHNA and YSLEER. This CDR3 has 14 residues. CDR3 DNA: TGCGCCAGCAGCCAAGATCTAGGAAGCTATGGCTACACCTTC. As protein: CASSQDLGSYGYTF.